A selection of T cell receptor beta chains follows, all from one sample in a study of identical twins. TCRdb analysed the 5' RACE reads with MiXCR anew, one entry per CDR3 protein. Found here are roughly 690,000 distinct CDR3 sequences, 20% to 25% of them singletons; the top ten hold approximately 4.5%. These records were also assigned to another study, of T cells expressing NK-cell markers.

The sequenced material came from PBMCs. The receptors were sampled from a woman younger than 35 in good health. Both conserved end residues are part of each CDR3. The D gene is left open where the match is weak. Clone sizes are given selectively: once, few, many, or a class where the clone is expanded.

clone_size: few; v_call: TRBV5-6; j_call: TRBJ2-1; d_call: TRBD2; cdr3_nt: TGTGCCAGCAGCCCAACGGGGGGGGGCTACACCTTGAATGAGCAGTTCTTC; cdr3_aa: CASSPTGGGYTLNEQFF
clone_size: many; v_call: TRBV6-2/TRBV6-3; j_call: TRBJ2-1; d_call: TRBD2; cdr3_nt: TGTGCCAGCGGGGAGGGAGGACGAGGAGAGCAGTTCTTC; cdr3_aa: CASGEGGRGEQFF
clone_size: .; v_call: TRBV23-1; j_call: TRBJ2-5; d_call: TRBD2; cdr3_nt: TGCGCCAGCAGTCAATCAGTACTAGCGGGAGGGGACTTTCAAGAGACCCAGTACTTC; cdr3_aa: CASSQSVLAGGDFQETQYF
clone_size: many; v_call: TRBV7-9; j_call: TRBJ1-2; d_call: .; cdr3_nt: TGTGCCAGCAGCTTAGCGGTTGGGGGTGAGGGTGGCTACACCTTC; cdr3_aa: CASSLAVGGEGGYTF
clone_size: .; v_call: TRBV6-1; j_call: TRBJ2-1; d_call: .; cdr3_nt: TGTGCCAGCAGACGGGAGACGGGGAACAATGAGCAGTTCTTC; cdr3_aa: CASRRETGNNEQFF
clone_size: many; v_call: TRBV25-1; j_call: TRBJ1-1; d_call: .; cdr3_nt: TGTGCCAGCACCTCCGGGGCCGCCCGGGAAGCTTTCTTT; cdr3_aa: CASTSGAAREAFF
clone_size: .; v_call: TRBV18; j_call: TRBJ2-7; d_call: .; cdr3_nt: TGTGCCAGCTCTGCCTCGGGGTTCTCCTACGAGCAGTACTTC; cdr3_aa: CASSASGFSYEQYF
clone_size: .; v_call: TRBV20-1; j_call: TRBJ2-4; d_call: .; cdr3_nt: TGCAGTGCCCCTCCCCGGGCCGGCGACATTCAGTACTTC; cdr3_aa: CSAPPRAGDIQYF
clone_size: .; v_call: TRBV19; j_call: TRBJ2-3; d_call: .; cdr3_nt: TGTGCCAGTAGTATTCTTCCAGCAGATACGCAGTATTTT; cdr3_aa: CASSILPADTQYF
clone_size: many; v_call: TRBV5-1; j_call: TRBJ2-1; d_call: TRBD1; cdr3_nt: TGCGCCAGCAGCTTGCGGACAGGGCGCGACAATGAGCAGTTCTTC; cdr3_aa: CASSLRTGRDNEQFF
clone_size: .; v_call: TRBV18; j_call: TRBJ2-7; d_call: .; cdr3_nt: TGTGCCAGCTCACCTGCTAGCACCTACGAGCAGTACTTC; cdr3_aa: CASSPASTYEQYF
clone_size: few; v_call: TRBV20-1; j_call: TRBJ2-5; d_call: TRBD2; cdr3_nt: TGCAGTGCATTCCGGGGGGACGAGACCCAGTACTTC; cdr3_aa: CSAFRGDETQYF
clone_size: few; v_call: TRBV7-9; j_call: TRBJ2-1; d_call: .; cdr3_nt: TGTGCCAGCAGTTTCACGCGGTATGAGCAGTTCTTC; cdr3_aa: CASSFTRYEQFF
clone_size: many; v_call: TRBV20-1; j_call: TRBJ1-1; d_call: .; cdr3_nt: TGCAGTGGGGTGCGCCATGCCACTGAAGCTTTCTTT; cdr3_aa: CSGVRHATEAFF
clone_size: .; v_call: TRBV5-1; j_call: TRBJ2-7; d_call: .; cdr3_nt: TGCGCCAGCAGCTTGGAGAGCGGTGGGCAGTACTTC; cdr3_aa: CASSLESGGQYF
clone_size: .; v_call: TRBV10-3; j_call: TRBJ2-1; d_call: .; cdr3_nt: TGTGCCATCACGGCGAGGGAATCCAATGAGCAGTTCTTC; cdr3_aa: CAITARESNEQFF
clone_size: few; v_call: TRBV5-1; j_call: TRBJ2-7; d_call: .; cdr3_nt: TGCGCCAGCAGCCGTATACAGGGAACCGAGCAGTACTTC; cdr3_aa: CASSRIQGTEQYF
clone_size: once; v_call: TRBV7-2; j_call: TRBJ2-5; d_call: TRBD2; cdr3_nt: TGTGCCAGCAGCTTATTATGGCGGGGGGGGTATAAAGAGACCCAGTACTTC; cdr3_aa: CASSLLWRGGYKETQYF
clone_size: few; v_call: TRBV5-1; j_call: TRBJ2-7; d_call: .; cdr3_nt: TGCGCCAGCAGCCCCACCCCCAGTTCCTACGAGCAGTACTTC; cdr3_aa: CASSPTPSSYEQYF
clone_size: many; v_call: TRBV12-3/TRBV12-4; j_call: TRBJ2-2; d_call: .; cdr3_nt: TGTGCCAGCAGAATAGTCGGGGAGCTGTTTTTT; cdr3_aa: CASRIVGELFF
clone_size: many; v_call: TRBV29-1; j_call: TRBJ2-5; d_call: .; cdr3_nt: TGCAGCGCTGAGGCCCAGTACTTC; cdr3_aa: CSAEAQYF
clone_size: many; v_call: TRBV12-3/TRBV12-4; j_call: TRBJ1-1; d_call: TRBD1; cdr3_nt: TGTGCCAGCAGTTTGACGGGACAGGGATGGACTGAAGCTTTCTTT; cdr3_aa: CASSLTGQGWTEAFF
clone_size: many; v_call: TRBV12-3/TRBV12-4; j_call: TRBJ1-5; d_call: .; cdr3_nt: TGTGCCAGCAGCTTTCCAGGGAGCAATCAGCCCCAGCATTTT; cdr3_aa: CASSFPGSNQPQHF
clone_size: .; v_call: TRBV2; j_call: TRBJ1-2; d_call: .; cdr3_nt: TGTGCCAGCAGGTCGGACGAAGCCGGCTACACCTTC; cdr3_aa: CASRSDEAGYTF
clone_size: .; v_call: TRBV20-1; j_call: TRBJ2-3; d_call: .; cdr3_nt: TGCAGTGCTAGAAGGGGGGGGAAAACTAGCACAGATACGCAGTATTTT; cdr3_aa: CSARRGGKTSTDTQYF
clone_size: .; v_call: TRBV29-1; j_call: TRBJ1-2; d_call: TRBD1; cdr3_nt: TGCAGCGTTCGACAGGGGATGACCAATGGCTACACCTTC; cdr3_aa: CSVRQGMTNGYTF
clone_size: .; v_call: TRBV20-1; j_call: TRBJ2-1; d_call: TRBD2; cdr3_nt: TGCAGTGCCGGGACTAGCCTAGGCAATGAGCAGTTCTTC; cdr3_aa: CSAGTSLGNEQFF
clone_size: few; v_call: TRBV29-1; j_call: TRBJ2-1; d_call: TRBD2; cdr3_nt: TGCAGCGCCATGATCGTCCGGGAGGTATACAATGAGCAGTTCTTC; cdr3_aa: CSAMIVREVYNEQFF
clone_size: .; v_call: TRBV3-1; j_call: TRBJ2-3; d_call: TRBD2; cdr3_nt: TGTGCCAGCAGCCAAGCGGGGGGGATTGTGAATACGCAGTATTTT; cdr3_aa: CASSQAGGIVNTQYF
clone_size: .; v_call: TRBV9; j_call: TRBJ2-7; d_call: TRBD1; cdr3_nt: TGTGCCAGCAGCGTAGGGCGGGGAGGACAGGGGATCCACGAGCAGTACTTC; cdr3_aa: CASSVGRGGQGIHEQYF
clone_size: few; v_call: TRBV3-1; j_call: TRBJ2-5; d_call: .; cdr3_nt: TGTGCCAGCAGCCAAGATCCCAGCGTGGGGACCCAGTACTTC; cdr3_aa: CASSQDPSVGTQYF
clone_size: .; v_call: TRBV7-2; j_call: TRBJ2-1; d_call: .; cdr3_nt: TGTGCCAGCAGCTTAGTAGGGGCTACCTCCTACAATGAGCAGTTCTTC; cdr3_aa: CASSLVGATSYNEQFF
clone_size: .; v_call: TRBV9; j_call: TRBJ2-5; d_call: TRBD2; cdr3_nt: TGTGCCAGCAGCCCGCGACTAGCGGAGCCTCAAGAGACCCAGTACTTC; cdr3_aa: CASSPRLAEPQETQYF
clone_size: few; v_call: TRBV27; j_call: TRBJ1-3; d_call: .; cdr3_nt: TGTGCCAGCAGTCGGGTGGAGGGAAACACCATATATTTT; cdr3_aa: CASSRVEGNTIYF
clone_size: .; v_call: TRBV29-1; j_call: TRBJ2-2; d_call: .; cdr3_nt: TGCAGCACTGGCAGACTATCTTCCGGGGAGCTGTTTTTT; cdr3_aa: CSTGRLSSGELFF
clone_size: .; v_call: TRBV12-3/TRBV12-4; j_call: TRBJ2-7; d_call: TRBD2; cdr3_nt: TGTGCCAGCAGGATGGGCGGGGGATCCTACGAGCAGTACTTC; cdr3_aa: CASRMGGGSYEQYF
clone_size: .; v_call: TRBV5-6; j_call: TRBJ2-3; d_call: .; cdr3_nt: TGTGCCAGTGTGTTATACGGGGCAGATACGCAGTATTTT; cdr3_aa: CASVLYGADTQYF
clone_size: .; v_call: TRBV21-1; j_call: TRBJ2-1; d_call: .; cdr3_nt: TGTGCCAGCAGCAAAGCTCCGCGGGACAGGGGCTACAATGAGCAGTTCTTC; cdr3_aa: CASSKAPRDRGYNEQFF
clone_size: .; v_call: TRBV15; j_call: TRBJ2-2; d_call: TRBD2; cdr3_nt: TGTGCCACCAGGGGGGGGACCCAAGAGATGGGGGAGCTGTTTTTT; cdr3_aa: CATRGGTQEMGELFF
clone_size: once; v_call: TRBV6-2/TRBV6-3; j_call: TRBJ2-3; d_call: .; cdr3_nt: TGTGCCAGCAGTTACTTCCCCACAGATACGCAGTATTTT; cdr3_aa: CASSYFPTDTQYF
clone_size: .; v_call: TRBV29-1; j_call: TRBJ2-7; d_call: .; cdr3_nt: TGCAGCGTGCGGGGACGCTCGTCCTACGAGCAGTACTTC; cdr3_aa: CSVRGRSSYEQYF
clone_size: .; v_call: TRBV20-1; j_call: TRBJ1-1; d_call: .; cdr3_nt: TGCAGTGCTATAATAACAGGAGGCACTGAAGCTTTCTTT; cdr3_aa: CSAIITGGTEAFF
clone_size: .; v_call: TRBV5-1; j_call: TRBJ2-7; d_call: TRBD2; cdr3_nt: TGCGCCAGCAGCAAGTCTAGCGGGGTGTCTTACGAGCAGTACTTC; cdr3_aa: CASSKSSGVSYEQYF
clone_size: .; v_call: TRBV20-1; j_call: TRBJ2-3; d_call: TRBD1; cdr3_nt: TGCAGTGTCCGACAGGGTGGTCGCACAGATACGCAGTATTTT; cdr3_aa: CSVRQGGRTDTQYF
clone_size: many; v_call: TRBV28; j_call: TRBJ2-3; d_call: .; cdr3_nt: TGTGCCAGCTTCAGGGATCTTTACACAGATACGCAGTATTTT; cdr3_aa: CASFRDLYTDTQYF
clone_size: .; v_call: TRBV27; j_call: TRBJ2-1; d_call: .; cdr3_nt: TGTGCCAGCAGTGCGAGGACTCGTGAGCAGTTCTTC; cdr3_aa: CASSARTREQFF
clone_size: many; v_call: TRBV5-1; j_call: TRBJ1-4; d_call: TRBD1; cdr3_nt: TGCGCCAGCAGCTGGGGACAGATTAATGAAAAACTGTTTTTT; cdr3_aa: CASSWGQINEKLFF
clone_size: many; v_call: TRBV7-2; j_call: TRBJ2-4; d_call: .; cdr3_nt: TGTGCCAGCAGCTTGAGTGCGGTAGCGGGACAGAACATTCAGTACTTC; cdr3_aa: CASSLSAVAGQNIQYF
clone_size: .; v_call: TRBV12-3/TRBV12-4; j_call: TRBJ2-3; d_call: TRBD2; cdr3_nt: TGTGCCAGCATGGGAGGGCCGTGGGATACGCAGTATTTT; cdr3_aa: CASMGGPWDTQYF
clone_size: .; v_call: TRBV6-1; j_call: TRBJ2-2; d_call: .; cdr3_nt: TGTGCCAGCAAACAGCTATACACCGGGGAGCTGTTTTTT; cdr3_aa: CASKQLYTGELFF
clone_size: few; v_call: TRBV12-3/TRBV12-4; j_call: TRBJ2-4; d_call: .; cdr3_nt: TGTGCCAGCAGTTGGCCTACGGCAGCCAAAAACATTCAGTACTTC; cdr3_aa: CASSWPTAAKNIQYF
clone_size: few; v_call: TRBV12-3/TRBV12-4; j_call: TRBJ2-5; d_call: TRBD2; cdr3_nt: TGTGCCAGCAGTCAGGGACTAGCGGGAGGGATTCTGGAGACCCAGTACTTC; cdr3_aa: CASSQGLAGGILETQYF
clone_size: .; v_call: TRBV6-6; j_call: TRBJ2-1; d_call: TRBD2; cdr3_nt: TGTGCCAGCGTAGCGGGAAGTAATGAGCAGTTCTTC; cdr3_aa: CASVAGSNEQFF
clone_size: .; v_call: TRBV5-1; j_call: TRBJ2-1; d_call: .; cdr3_nt: TGCGCCAGCAGCCCCGGCACTAGCATATACAATGAGCAGTTCTTC; cdr3_aa: CASSPGTSIYNEQFF
clone_size: .; v_call: TRBV6-2/TRBV6-3; j_call: TRBJ2-3; d_call: TRBD2; cdr3_nt: TGTGCTAGCGGGGGAGGAGTCGGCACAGATACGCAGTATTTT; cdr3_aa: CASGGGVGTDTQYF
clone_size: few; v_call: TRBV2; j_call: TRBJ2-7; d_call: .; cdr3_nt: TGTGCCAGCAGACCCGTGGGGGAGCAGTACTTC; cdr3_aa: CASRPVGEQYF
clone_size: .; v_call: TRBV5-1; j_call: TRBJ2-7; d_call: .; cdr3_nt: TGCGCCAGCAGCGGGACCGGAGGACAGAGAAAATACGAGCAGTACTTC; cdr3_aa: CASSGTGGQRKYEQYF
clone_size: .; v_call: TRBV20-1; j_call: TRBJ1-4; d_call: .; cdr3_nt: TGCAGTGCTACACGGGGGGCAGGTCGAGGGGAAAAACTGTTTTTT; cdr3_aa: CSATRGAGRGEKLFF